This entry lists 30 T cell receptor beta chains sequenced from one sample in a study of cytomegalovirus exposure and HLA in healthy donors. Measured with immunoSEQ multiplex PCR; TCRdb has only the in-frame clones, and not every one. Of under 140,000 clones in the sample, approximately 87% were seen once. Sequencing used PBMCs. The receptors stem from a woman aged 25 to 39 in good health and CMV-seropositive.

The chain couples TRBV30 to TRBJ2-7; D possibly corresponds to TRBD1 (6 bases). The CDR3 spans 15 residues. The germline V gene has CDR1 GTSNPN and CDR2 SVGIG (reference sequence). Trimming removed 1 base from V and 3 bases from J, with 16 bases in between. The CDR3 here is CAWSGGAGVRYEQYF. Written as DNA, the CDR3 is TGTGCCTGGAGTGGAGGGGCAGGGGTACGCTACGAGCAGTACTTC. The variable domain in full, completed from reference TRBV30 and TRBJ2-7, reads SQTIHQWPATLVQPVGSPLSLECTVEGTSNPNLYWYRQAAGRGLQLLFYSVGIGQISSEVPQNLSASRPQDRQFILSSKKLLLSDSGFYLCAWSGGAGVRYEQYFGPGTRLTVT.

In this sample, this clone turned up a few times. The germline gene is not matched at one end of the junction; a read error may be the cause. The chain carries TRBV2 and TRBJ2-5; 16 nucleotides agree with TRBD2. The germline V gene has CDR1 SNHLY and CDR2 FYNNEI. CDR3 size: 18 residues. The CDR3 region has the DNA TGTGCCAGCAGAGAAGGGACTAGCGGGAGGGGGGTCTGGGAGACCCAGTACTTC. This encodes CASREGTSGRGVWETQYF.

This chain uses TRBV25-1 with TRBJ2-3; unclear D gene. V lost 1 base and J lost 3, with 8 bases in between. CDR3 length equals 14 residues. CDR1 MGHDK and CDR2 SYGVNS come from the germline V gene. The CDR3 DNA reads as TGTGCCAGCAGTGAATTCTTAGCAACAGATACGCAGTATTTT. Translated: CASSEFLATDTQYF.

The V gene is TRBV5-4, the J gene TRBJ2-7, with TRBD2 identical over 9 bases. Germline assignment: CDR1 SGHNT and CDR2 YYREEE (reference sequence). V was clipped by 4 bases and J by 7 bases; unmatched bases: 9. This CDR3 has 14 residues. This CDR3 is CASSLSGRIGEQYF. CDR3 nucleotides: TGTGCCAGCAGCCTCAGCGGGAGGATAGGGGAGCAGTACTTC.

The J gene is TRBJ2-1, the V gene TRBV29-1; TRBD2 matches at 10 bases. There are 17 residues in the CDR3. V shed 6 bases and J 4 bases; nucleotides not matched to a gene: 15. The germline CDR1 and CDR2 sequences are SQVTM and ANQGSEA. For the CDR3, the DNA is TGCAGCGTCGCCGGGACAGCGACTAGCGGGTTTTACAATGAGCAGTTCTTC. It encodes CSVAGTATSGFYNEQFF.

The chain employs TRBV2 and TRBJ1-2, with D tentatively TRBD1 (6 bases). Per germline, CDR1 SNHLY and CDR2 FYNNEI. The CDR3 is 14 residues long. The V and J ends lost 3 bases and 4 bases respectively, with 12 bases between them. For the CDR3, the DNA is TGTGCCAGCAGTGAGGTTTACAGGGTCTATGGCTACACCTTC. This sequence encodes CASSEVYRVYGYTF.

CDR3 DNA: TGTGCCAGCAGTTTGAGGTCTGCATCCTACGAGCAGTACTTC. This encodes CASSLRSASYEQYF. J is TRBJ2-7 and V is TRBV27; D gene unclear. This CDR3 has 14 residues. Germline V gives CDR1 MNHEY, CDR2 SMNVEV (reference sequence). V was clipped by 3 bases and J by 1 base, with 10 bases between them.

This chain connects TRBV29-1 to TRBJ2-3; D not resolved. Per the germline V gene, CDR1 is SQVTM and CDR2 is ANQGSEA. The V and J ends lost 4 bases and 6 bases respectively, with 8 bases between them. This CDR3 region has 11 residues. The CDR3 DNA follows: TGCAGCGTTGTTCAGGTGGATACGCAGTATTTT. Translation gives CSVVQVDTQYF.

The gene calls are TRBV9 and TRBJ2-3; D is possibly TRBD2 (6 bases). The V and J ends lost 0 bases and 2 bases respectively, with 13 bases between them. This CDR3 has 16 residues. CDR1 SGDLS and CDR2 YYNGEE come from the germline V gene. CDR3 in DNA: TGTGCCAGCAGCGTAGCTCTGGGGGGACTCACAGATACGCAGTATTTT. This gives the protein CASSVALGGLTDTQYF.

This clone was counted a few times. The chain uses TRBV6-6 and TRBJ2-3; possible D gene TRBD1, 5 bases. Germline CDR1 is MNHNY and CDR2 is SVGAGI (reference sequence). The CDR3 runs 12 residues. The V end lost 5 bases, the J end lost 5 bases, and 8 bases lay between the germline ends. Here the CDR3 reads CASSIQGDTQYF. The CDR3 DNA is TGTGCCAGCAGTATCCAGGGAGATACGCAGTATTTT.

The chain has TRBV4-1 and TRBJ2-7; a possible D gene is TRBD1 (6 bases). The CDR3 is 15 amino acids. The germline CDR1 and CDR2 sequences are MGHRA and YSYEKL. V was pared by 4 bases and J by 2 bases, with 15 bases between. The CDR3 nucleotides are TGCGCCAGCAGCCCCGGTGGAACAGGGACCTACGAGCAGTACTTC. Translated: CASSPGGTGTYEQYF.

The chain has TRBV7-2 and TRBJ1-2; D might be TRBD1 (5 bases). Germline V gene data show CDR1 as SGHTA and CDR2 as FQGNSA. Trimming took off 4 bases at V and 7 bases at J, with 19 bases between the two ends. The CDR3 runs 15 residues. CDR3 in DNA: TGTGCCAGCAGCTCCGGGGCGTTTCAGGGAGGTGGCTACACCTTC. It is translated as CASSSGAFQGGGYTF.

This chain uses TRBV6-5 with TRBJ2-3; 7 bases match TRBD2. Per the germline V gene, CDR1 is MNHEY and CDR2 is SVGAGI. Trimming cost V 2 bases and J 5 bases; bases outside gene matches: 7. The CDR3 extends over 15 amino acids. In nucleotides, the CDR3 is TGTGCCAGCAGTTACGTGGCGGGAGAGGGAGATACGCAGTATTTT. Protein product: CASSYVAGEGDTQYF.

This clone showed up just a few times. The rearrangement uses TRBV2 and TRBJ1-2, with D possibly being TRBD1 (6 bases). Between the trimmed V and J ends, which lost 6 bases and 0 bases, there was a span of 11 bases. The CDR3 spans 14 residues. Germline assignment: CDR1 SNHLY and CDR2 FYNNEI. The CDR3 nucleotides read TGTGCCAGCAGGACCGACAGGTCTAACTATGGCTACACCTTC. Amino acids: CASRTDRSNYGYTF.

This chain connects TRBV15 to TRBJ2-5, with D possibly TRBD2 on 5 matching bases. The CDR3 totals 16 residues. CDR1 is LNHNV, CDR2 YYDKDF, per germline (reference sequence). Deletions cut 3 bases from V and 5 bases from J, with 19 bases between. The CDR3 sequence: CATSSLPAPSLETQYF. CDR3 coding DNA: TGTGCCACCAGCAGTCTCCCAGCGCCTAGCCTTGAGACCCAGTACTTC.

V is TRBV5-1 and J is TRBJ1-2; D is unresolved. The CDR3 has 13 amino acids. The ends were cut back, 4 bases at V and 4 bases at J, with 11 bases in the middle. Germline loops: CDR1 SGHRS, CDR2 YFSETQ. CDR3 amino acids: CASSETIGYGYTF. DNA for the CDR3: TGCGCCAGCAGCGAAACAATTGGCTATGGCTACACCTTC.

V and J are TRBV5-1 and TRBJ1-6; possible D gene TRBD1, 5 bases. Germline CDR1 reads SGHRS; CDR2 reads YFSETQ. The V gene lost 4 bases and the J gene lost 8 bases, with 16 bases spanning the gap. The CDR3 has 15 amino acids. The CDR3 DNA follows: TGCGCCAGCAGCCTGGGCGGGGCCGGTCATTCACCCCTCCACTTT. Its translation is CASSLGGAGHSPLHF.

The V gene is TRBV9, the J gene TRBJ2-1, with 9 bases lining up with TRBD1. Germline CDR1 and CDR2: SGDLS and YYNGEE. With V trimmed by 5 bases and J by 8 bases, 5 bases remained unmatched. The CDR3 runs 13 residues. In nucleotides, the CDR3 is TGTGCCAGCAGTGCACAGGGGGCATATGAGCAGTTCTTC. It translates to CASSAQGAYEQFF.

J is TRBJ1-1 and V is TRBV10-3; no clear D gene. The CDR3 is 12 residues long. Germline V CDR1 and CDR2: ENHRY, SYGVKD. The V end was cut by 8 bases, the J end by 1 base, with 8 bases between. The CDR3 nucleotides read TGTGCCATCGTCTCACAGAACACTGAAGCTTTCTTT. Amino acid sequence: CAIVSQNTEAFF.

The chain links TRBV27 to TRBJ2-4; D is perhaps TRBD1 (6 bases). Deletions cut 6 bases from V and 4 bases from J, with 13 bases between. Looked up from germline, CDR1 is MNHEY and CDR2 is SMNVEV (reference sequence). The CDR3 is made up of 14 amino acids. CDR3 sequence reads: CASSTLRGKNIQYF. The DNA for the CDR3 is TGTGCCAGCAGCACTTTAAGGGGGAAAAACATTCAGTACTTC.

The CDR3 nucleotides read TGTGCCAGCAGTTACCTTAGCGGGGGTCCGGGCAATGAGCAGTTCTTC. Translation: CASSYLSGGPGNEQFF. The rearrangement joins TRBV6-6 to TRBJ2-1, with 9 positions matching TRBD2. This CDR3 is built from 16 residues. Per germline, CDR1 MNHNY and CDR2 SVGAGI (reference sequence). The J segment lost 6 bases and the V segment lost 2 bases, leaving 8 bases of the junction unmatched.

The chain combines TRBV7-2 with TRBJ2-1; maybe TRBD1 (6 bases). The V and J ends lost 5 bases and 8 bases respectively, with 10 bases between them. Germline V gene sequence: CDR1 SGHTA, CDR2 FQGNSA. The CDR3 is made up of 12 amino acids. The DNA for the CDR3 is TGTGCCAGCAGCCTACAGGGCTATGAGCAGTTCTTC. Encoded protein: CASSLQGYEQFF. Looking up the rest from reference TRBV7-2 and TRBJ2-1 gives the full variable domain: GAGVSQSPSNKVTEKGKDVELRCDPISGHTALYWYRQSLGQGLEFLIYFQGNSAPDKSGLPSDRFSAERTGGSVSTLTIQRTQQEDSAVYLCASSLQGYEQFFGPGTRLTVL.

The chain couples TRBV4-2 to TRBJ2-3, with 9 bases aligning to TRBD2. Germline loops: CDR1 LGHNA, CDR2 YNFKEQ. After removal of 1 base from V and 1 base from J, the junction contained 6 bases not matched to a gene. CDR3 length: 17 amino acids. CDR3 coding DNA: TGTGCCAGCAGCCAAGCCCAGGGCGGGAGGGGCACAGATACGCAGTATTTT. Translating gives CASSQAQGGRGTDTQYF.

The chain recombines TRBV2 with TRBJ2-7; unclear D gene. V was clipped by 2 bases and J by 3 bases, with 8 bases between them. The CDR3 has 13 amino acids. Germline-derived CDR1 and CDR2 are SNHLY and FYNNEI. CDR3 DNA: TGTGCCAGCAGTGAACAGGAAGACTACGAGCAGTACTTC. It translates to CASSEQEDYEQYF. Full variable domain (remainder filled in from reference TRBV2 and TRBJ2-7): EPEVTQTPSHQVTQMGQEVILRCVPISNHLYFYWYRQILGQKVEFLVSFYNNEISEKSEIFDDQFSVERPDGSNFTLKIRSTKLEDSAMYFCASSEQEDYEQYFGPGTRLTVT.

The sample holds a few counts of this clone. The chain uses TRBV28 and TRBJ2-7, with TRBD2 matching 14 bases. The CDR3 is 18 residues long. CDR1 and CDR2 (germline): MDHEN, SYDVKM. Unmatched junction bases numbered 15, after V lost 4 bases and J lost 7 bases. CDR3 sequence (DNA): TGTGCCAGCAGTTCTGGGGGGCCATTGACTAGCGGGAGGGTTGAGCAGTACTTC. Its translation is CASSSGGPLTSGRVEQYF.

This clone has only a few counts. This chain connects TRBV2 to TRBJ1-2; 8 nucleotides line up with TRBD1. Germline CDR1 is SNHLY and CDR2 is FYNNEI. CDR3 length: 13 amino acids. The ends lost 6 bases at V and 6 bases at J; junction bases unmatched: 6. CDR3 sequence: CASRVGQGHGYTF. In nucleotides, the CDR3 is TGTGCCAGCAGGGTAGGACAGGGTCATGGCTACACCTTC.

The V gene is TRBV14, the J gene TRBJ1-6, with 8 bases matching TRBD1. The CDR3 sequence is 15 residues long. CDR1 and CDR2 (germline): SGHDN, FVKESK. With 4 bases clipped from V and 7 bases from J, the junction kept 6 bases outside the gene matches. The CDR3 is CASSRRQGTNSPLHF. The CDR3 DNA is TGTGCCAGCAGCCGCCGACAGGGGACGAATTCACCCCTCCACTTT.

The chain carries TRBV6-1 and TRBJ1-2; TRBD1 is a possible D gene (5 bases). The ends were cut back, 5 bases at V and 8 bases at J, with 18 bases in the middle. This CDR3 is built from 14 residues. The germline V gene has CDR1 MNHNS and CDR2 SASEGT. CDR3 in amino acids: CASSTRDSPLGYTF. For the CDR3, the DNA is TGTGCCAGCAGTACCCGGGACTCCCCCTTGGGCTACACCTTC.

The rearrangement joins TRBV7-6 to TRBJ2-7, with TRBD2 identical over 7 bases. Trimming at V came to 5 bases and at J to 5 bases, leaving 18 bases not matched to a gene. The length of the CDR3 is 17 residues. Germline V gives CDR1 SGHVS, CDR2 FNYEAQ. Here the CDR3 reads CASSQNAGGGLTNEQYF. DNA for the CDR3: TGTGCCAGCAGCCAAAACGCCGGGGGAGGGTTAACCAACGAGCAGTACTTC.

The rearrangement joins TRBV6-5 to TRBJ1-5; D not certain. Trimming took off 2 bases at V and 3 bases at J, with 8 bases between the two ends. The CDR3 is 14 amino acids. Germline CDR1 reads MNHEY; CDR2 reads SVGAGI. The CDR3 spells CASSYGQFNQPQHF. In DNA form, the CDR3 reads TGTGCCAGCAGTTACGGGCAGTTCAATCAGCCCCAGCATTTT.